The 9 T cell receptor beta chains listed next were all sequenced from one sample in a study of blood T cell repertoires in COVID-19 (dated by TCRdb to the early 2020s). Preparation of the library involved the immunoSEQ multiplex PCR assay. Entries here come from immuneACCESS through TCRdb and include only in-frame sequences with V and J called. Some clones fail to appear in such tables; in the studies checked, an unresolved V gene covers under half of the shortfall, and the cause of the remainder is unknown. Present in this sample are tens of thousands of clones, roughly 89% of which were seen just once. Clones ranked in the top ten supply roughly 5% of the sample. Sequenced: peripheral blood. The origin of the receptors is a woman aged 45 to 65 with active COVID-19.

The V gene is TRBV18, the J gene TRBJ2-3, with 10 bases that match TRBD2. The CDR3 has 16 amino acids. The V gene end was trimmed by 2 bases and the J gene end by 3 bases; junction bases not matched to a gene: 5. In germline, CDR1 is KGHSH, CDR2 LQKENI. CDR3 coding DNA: TGTGCCAGCTCACCAGGGATAGCGGGAGGTACAGATACGCAGTATTTT. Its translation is CASSPGIAGGTDTQYF.

Here the CDR3 reads CASSPIMDRQETQYF. The CDR3 region has the DNA TGTGCCAGCAGCCCTATCATGGACAGGCAAGAGACCCAGTACTTC. The rearrangement joins TRBV14 to TRBJ2-5; 7 bases match TRBD1. From germline, CDR1 is SGHDN and CDR2 FVKESK. V lost 4 bases, J lost 2 bases, and 7 bases stayed unmatched. The CDR3 is 15 residues long.

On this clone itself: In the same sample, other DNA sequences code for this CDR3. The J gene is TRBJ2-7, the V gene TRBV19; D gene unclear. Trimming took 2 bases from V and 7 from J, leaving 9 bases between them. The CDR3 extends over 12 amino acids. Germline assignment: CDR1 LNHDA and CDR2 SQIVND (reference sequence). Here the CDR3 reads CASSILRGEQYF. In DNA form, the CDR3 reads TGTGCCAGTAGTATATTACGCGGTGAGCAGTACTTC.

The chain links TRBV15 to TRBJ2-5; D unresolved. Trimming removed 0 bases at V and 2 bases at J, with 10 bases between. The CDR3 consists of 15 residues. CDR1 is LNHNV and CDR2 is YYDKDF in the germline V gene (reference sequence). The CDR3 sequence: CATSRDPTPQETQYF. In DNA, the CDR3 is TGTGCCACCAGCAGAGATCCGACACCTCAAGAGACCCAGTACTTC.

The CDR3 DNA reads as TGCGCCAGCAGACAGGGTCAGAACTATGGCTACACCTTC. This codes for CASRQGQNYGYTF. This chain joins TRBV5-1 and TRBJ1-2; maybe TRBD1 (6 bases). This CDR3 is built from 13 residues. CDR1 and CDR2 from the germline V gene are SGHRS and YFSETQ. Trimming pared 5 bases from V and 2 bases from J, leaving 10 bases between.

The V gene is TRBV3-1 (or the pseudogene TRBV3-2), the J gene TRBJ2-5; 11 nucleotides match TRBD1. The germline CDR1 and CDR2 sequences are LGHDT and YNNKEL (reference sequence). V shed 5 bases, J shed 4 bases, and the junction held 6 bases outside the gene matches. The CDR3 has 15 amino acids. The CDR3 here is CASSAGTGGGETQYF. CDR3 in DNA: TGTGCCAGCAGCGCCGGGACAGGGGGAGGAGAGACCCAGTACTTC.

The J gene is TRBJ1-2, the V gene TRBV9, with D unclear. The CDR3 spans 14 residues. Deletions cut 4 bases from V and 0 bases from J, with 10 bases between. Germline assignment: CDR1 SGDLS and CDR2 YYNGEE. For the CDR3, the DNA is TGTGCCAGCAGCCCCGCTTCAGCTAACTATGGCTACACCTTC. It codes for CASSPASANYGYTF.

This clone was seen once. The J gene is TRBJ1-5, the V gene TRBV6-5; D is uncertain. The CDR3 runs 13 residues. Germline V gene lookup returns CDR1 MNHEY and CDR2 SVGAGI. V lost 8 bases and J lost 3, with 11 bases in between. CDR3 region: CASAGQHNQPQHF. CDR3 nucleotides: TGTGCCAGCGCAGGTCAGCACAATCAGCCCCAGCATTTT.

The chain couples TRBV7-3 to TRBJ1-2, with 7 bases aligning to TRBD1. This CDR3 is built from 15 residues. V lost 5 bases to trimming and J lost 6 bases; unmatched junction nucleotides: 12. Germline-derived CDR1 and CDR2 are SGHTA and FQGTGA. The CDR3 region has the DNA TGTGCCAGCAGCCCAAGCCGGGACACAGGGGATGGCTACACCTTC. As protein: CASSPSRDTGDGYTF.